This TCR beta chain was documented in a study of OX40 agonist ivuxolimab in advanced cancers. Study information: Ivuxolimab is a fully human IgG2 antibody that activates OX40 (CD134). The dose of intravenous ivuxolimab that patients received every 2 weeks ranged from 0.01 to 10 mg/kg. A male proportion of over 75% was recorded, with mean age 60 years and range about 23 to 90. Study results and caveats: Antigens targeted by the expanded peripheral T cells were not determined.

This clone has more than one count but fewer than ten. Antigen: not known. This CDR3 is built from 21 residues. Sequenced by immunoSEQ multiplex PCR; TCRdb stores in-frame clones only, minus some. The sample holds about 83,000 clones, approximately 84% seen once. This receptor was identified in an adult with an advanced solid tumor such as melanoma, head and neck, liver or kidney cancer. The sample consisted of CD4+ or CD8+ T cells sorted from blood, taken in a trial of the OX40 agonist ivuxolimab. This sequence joins TRBV21-1 and TRBJ1-5; the DNA was not used to check the table's D call, TRBD1. TRBV21-1 is recorded as a pseudogene. CDR3 in amino acids: CASSKFSNRRQGPNSNQPQHF. The CDR3 DNA follows: TGTGCCAGCAGCAAGTTTTCTAACCGGCGACAGGGACCTAATAGCAATCAGCCCCAGCATTTT.